Listed here are 3 T cell receptor beta chains from one sample, sequenced in a study of blood T cell repertoires in COVID-19. Assay: immunoSEQ multiplex PCR; the TCRdb copy retains only in-frame clones and omits some. This sample has 270,000 or so clones; 89% occur once, and the top ten carry roughly 4.8%. The sequenced sample was peripheral blood. These TCRs come from a woman in her thirties or forties who had recovered from COVID-19.

The chain has TRBV28 and TRBJ2-1, with TRBD2 matching over 7 bases. The CDR3 covers 18 residues. In germline, CDR1 is MDHEN, CDR2 SYDVKM. V trimming: 2 bases; J trimming: 5 bases; junction bases outside the gene matches: 15. CDR3 DNA sequence: TGTGCCAGCAGTTTACGCCGGGGGGTTCCGGGGGTTAACAATGAGCAGTTCTTC. This codes for CASSLRRGVPGVNNEQFF.

This sequence joins TRBV7-3 and TRBJ2-1, with 10 nucleotides matching TRBD1. The CDR3 consists of 14 residues. With V trimmed by 5 bases and J by 9 bases, 7 bases remained unmatched. CDR1 and CDR2 (germline): SGHTA, FQGTGA. The CDR3 coding sequence is TGTGCCAGCAGCCGGGACAGGGGCAGGGCTGAGCAGTTCTTC. The encoded protein is CASSRDRGRAEQFF.

The V gene is TRBV28, the J gene TRBJ1-5, with D hard to call. The CDR3 spans 12 residues. The V gene's germline CDR1 is MDHEN and CDR2 SYDVKM. V was clipped by 8 bases and J by 0 bases, with 5 bases between them. In DNA, the CDR3 is TGTGCCAGCCGAGTTAGCAATCAGCCCCAGCATTTT. As protein: CASRVSNQPQHF.